This T cell receptor (beta chain) stems from a study of control samples from healthy donors and cancer patients. Germline CDR1 reads MNHEY; CDR2 reads SVGAGI. The CDR3 is 14 residues long. The V and J ends lost 7 bases and 8 bases, in that order; junction bases with no gene match: 10. Produced via immunoSEQ multiplex PCR; TCRdb's table is partial and in-frame only. The table records 51,000 or so clones, about 80% of them present only once. Sample: blood. The rearrangement joins TRBV6-5 to TRBJ2-4; 8 nucleotides agree with TRBD2. The sequence was collected from a man between 65 and 79 years old in good health. CDR3 DNA: TGTGCCAGCACCGAAGGTGGGACTAGAGACATTCAGTACTTC. It yields the protein CASTEGGTRDIQYF.